This T cell receptor (beta chain) was identified during a study of T cell changes during pregnancy in multiple sclerosis. This CDR3 has 16 residues. Per germline, CDR1 MDHEN and CDR2 SYDVKM. V was pared by 8 bases and J by 0 bases, with 20 bases between. The repertoire was sequenced with immunoSEQ multiplex PCR; TCRdb's copy has only in-frame clones and lacks some. The sample holds 60,000 to 65,000 clones; about 92% are singletons and the top ten take approximately 2.2%. The V and J genes are TRBV28 and TRBJ2-7, with a weak D call TRBD1 (5 bases). The receptor comes from a female donor with multiple sclerosis, enrolled in a pregnancy study. Source: peripheral blood, taken in the first trimester of pregnancy. DNA of the CDR3: TGTGCCAGCCCCCCTGCCCGTTTAGACAGCTCCTACGAGCAGTACTTC. Amino acid sequence: CASPPARLDSSYEQYF.